This T cell receptor (beta chain) was identified during a study of regulatory T cells in long-lasting Graves disease. Described time point: persistent/refractory GD, antithyroid drugs over 5 years with positive TRAb. The authors made the TCR library using RNA they extracted from PBMCs. The authors built TCR beta libraries using iRepertoire HTBI primers and Arm-PCR of CDR3 regions. MiXCR, applied by TCRdb to the multiplex PCR reads, yields one record per CDR3 protein. The sample shows around 450,000 distinct CDR3 sequences, 20% to 25% of them seen only once. This TCR was sampled from a female donor with Graves disease. The starting material was peripheral blood mononuclear cells (PBMCs), obtained when the disease was refractory, from a patient treated with antithyroid drugs.

The CDR3 is CAISDEVGQGAPGANVLTF. The CDR3 DNA reads as TGTGCCATCAGTGATGAAGTAGGACAGGGGGCGCCGGGGGCCAACGTCCTGACTTTC. The gene calls are TRBV10-3 and TRBJ2-6; 11 nucleotides line up with TRBD1. Germline CDR1 is ENHRY and CDR2 is SYGVKD. The CDR3 covers 19 residues. The V gene end was trimmed by 3 bases and the J gene end by 4 bases; junction bases not matched to a gene: 11.